This entry lists 10 T cell receptor beta chains sequenced from one sample in a study of Tregs in tolerant kidney transplant recipients. Recipients received nonmyeloablative bone marrow transplants from related graft donors, with transient mixed chimerism. Clones were read by immunoSEQ multiplex PCR, and TCRdb kept only the in-frame ones, dropping some. The repertoire consists of tens of thousands of clones, with around 90% occurring once and the leading ten covering roughly 1.5%. The sequencing used CD4+ T cells from blood (PBMCs), collected 24 months after the transplant. The origin of the receptors is a human patient who received a combined kidney and bone marrow transplant. Some T cells may be provided by the graft donor.

This chain links TRBV28 with TRBJ2-1; TRBD1 aligns across 10 bases. The V and J ends lost 5 bases and 4 bases, in that order; junction bases with no gene match: 8. This CDR3 comprises 16 residues. Germline V gives CDR1 MDHEN, CDR2 SYDVKM. The CDR3 DNA is TGTGCCAGCAGTCCTCCGGGACAGGGGATGTACAATGAGCAGTTCTTC. Translated: CASSPPGQGMYNEQFF.

J is TRBJ2-5 and V is TRBV27; 7 bases align to TRBD2. CDR1 MNHEY and CDR2 SMNVEV come from the germline V gene (reference sequence). V dropped 8 bases and J dropped 5; count of bases not matched to a gene: 14. This CDR3 has 15 amino acids. CDR3 sequence (DNA): TGTGCCAGCGGGAGGGGAGACTCCTCACCGGAGACCCAGTACTTC. Protein product: CASGRGDSSPETQYF.

The chain links TRBV19 to TRBJ1-2, with a tentative D call TRBD1 (5 bases). CDR1 and CDR2 from the germline V gene are LNHDA and SQIVND (reference sequence). Trimming took off 5 bases at V and 4 bases at J, with 11 bases between the two ends. CDR3 length: 13 residues. The CDR3 region has the DNA TGTGCCAGTAGTGGCAGGGAGGCCTATGGCTACACCTTC. Its translation is CASSGREAYGYTF.

This rearrangement joins TRBV6-1 to TRBJ2-5, with a weak D call TRBD2 (6 bases). Trimming removed 6 bases from V and 0 bases from J, with 14 bases in between. The V gene's germline CDR1 is MNHNS and CDR2 SASEGT. This CDR3 has 15 residues. The CDR3 spells CASRPIGDYQETQYF. CDR3 in DNA: TGTGCCAGCAGGCCGATAGGGGACTACCAAGAGACCCAGTACTTC.

The V gene is TRBV7-9, the J gene TRBJ2-7; no definite D call. This CDR3 is built from 15 residues. V lost 5 bases, J lost 0 bases, and 14 bases lay in between. Germline loops: CDR1 SEHNR, CDR2 FQNEAQ (reference sequence). As DNA, the CDR3 is TGTGCCAGCAGCCCACTGACTGAACACTCCTACGAGCAGTACTTC. It yields the protein CASSPLTEHSYEQYF.

The V call is TRBV6-5, the J call TRBJ2-1; 10 nucleotides agree with TRBD2. The V gene's germline CDR1 is MNHEY and CDR2 SVGAGI. Germline trimming cut 4 bases from V and 9 bases from J; bases unmatched to any gene: 6. The CDR3 totals 14 residues. CDR3 bases: TGTGCCAGCAGTTCCAGCGGGAGGGCCGGTGAGCAGTTCTTC. It codes for CASSSSGRAGEQFF.

This chain uses TRBV5-1 with TRBJ1-1; D ambiguous. The V end was cut by 1 base, the J end by 5 bases, with 24 bases between. CDR3 length: 18 amino acids. Germline V lookup: CDR1 SGHRS, CDR2 YFSETQ. Here the CDR3 DNA reads TGCGCCAGCAGCTTGACCCGGACCCACCCCTCAACGGGGACTGAAGCTTTCTTT. Translation gives CASSLTRTHPSTGTEAFF.

The V gene is TRBV7-7, the J gene TRBJ2-5; 12 bases line up with TRBD2. The trim removed 1 base at V and 5 bases at J, leaving 5 bases unmatched. This CDR3 has 16 residues. CDR1 is SSHAT, CDR2 FNYEAQ, per germline (reference sequence). The CDR3: CASSLGGLAGIETQYF. In nucleotides, the CDR3 is TGTGCCAGCAGCTTAGGTGGACTAGCGGGGATTGAGACCCAGTACTTC. Drawing the rest from reference TRBV7-7 and TRBJ2-5, the complete variable domain is GAGVSQSPRYKVTKRGQDVTLRCDPISSHATLYWYQQALGQGPEFLTYFNYEAQPDKSGLPSDRFSAERPEGSISTLTIQRTEQRDSAMYRCASSLGGLAGIETQYFGPGTRLLVL.

The DNA for the CDR3 is TGTGCCAGCAGTGACCCCCAGCGCGGAGATACGCAGTATTTT. This translates into CASSDPQRGDTQYF. The rearrangement joins TRBV6-4 to TRBJ2-3; D remains unclear. This CDR3 comprises 14 residues. CDR1 is MRHNA, CDR2 SNTAGT, per germline. Trimming stripped 2 bases from V and 5 bases from J, with 11 bases between.

The chain is built from TRBV7-2 and TRBJ2-1; 8 bases are shared with TRBD2. The V and J ends lost 4 bases and 4 bases, in that order; junction bases with no gene match: 9. In germline, CDR1 is SGHTA, CDR2 FQGNSA. The CDR3 covers 16 residues. The CDR3 coding sequence is TGTGCCAGCAGCTCAACGAGCGGGGGCGGGTACAATGAGCAGTTCTTC. This codes for CASSSTSGGGYNEQFF.